This TCR beta chain was observed in a study of shared clonotypes between healthy human individuals. Study donors comprised healthy, HIV-negative adults devoid of recent acute infection or vaccination. CDR1 is MNHNS and CDR2 is SASEGT in the germline V gene. V lost 4 bases and J 11 bases, leaving 11 bases between the germline ends. There are 12 residues in the CDR3. Generated by immunoSEQ multiplex PCR, the TCRdb table keeps only in-frame clones and is missing some. The repertoire has over 2 million clones, roughly 92% of them found once; the top ten carry more than 0.35%. Sequencing was performed on naive CD4+ T cells from PBMCs. As to subset: CD45RA+ positively selected. V is TRBV6-1 and J is TRBJ1-4; TRBD1 might be the D (6 bases). This receptor was taken from a young man in good health. Some clones in this sample may be carry-over from other donors' samples. The CDR3 sequence is CASSGRGGKLFF. CDR3 sequence (DNA): TGTGCCAGCAGTGGGAGGGGGGGGAAACTGTTTTTT.